Reported below is one T cell receptor (beta chain). This entry comes from a study of control samples from healthy donors and cancer patients. Per germline, CDR1 SGDLS and CDR2 YYNGEE. V was clipped by 0 bases and J by 5 bases, with 15 bases between them. CDR3 length equals 16 residues. Produced via immunoSEQ multiplex PCR; TCRdb's table is partial and in-frame only. The top ten clones hold over 1.3% of a sample with around 94,000 clones, 90% to 95% of them seen once. This TCR was recovered from a woman aged 25 to 39 in good health. The sample consisted of blood. The J gene is TRBJ2-1, the V gene TRBV9; a possible D gene is TRBD2 (6 bases). CDR3 region: CASSVGPLAKHNEQFF. In DNA form, the CDR3 reads TGTGCCAGCAGCGTAGGCCCGCTAGCGAAACACAATGAGCAGTTCTTC.